These T cell receptor beta chains were read from a single sample in a study of blood T cell repertoires in COVID-19. Some clones are missing from TCRdb's copy, which holds only in-frame ones; the method was immunoSEQ multiplex PCR. This sample has 200,000 to 250,000 clones, with about nine tenths found just once. Material for sequencing was PBMCs or T cells enriched from blood (not recorded which). These receptors all come from a woman between 35 and 50 years old with acute COVID-19. Each CDR3 is given with its conserved first and last residue. A D gene is named only where the DNA matches it firmly.

14	TRBJ1-4	TRBD1	TRBV19	CATREGGLNEKLFF	TGTGCCACCCGGGAAGGGGGCCTCAATGAAAAACTGTTTTTT
12	TRBJ2-7	NA	TRBV7-9	CASSLQGYEQYF	TGTGCCAGCAGCTTACAGGGCTACGAGCAGTACTTC
16	TRBJ2-5	NA	TRBV11-2	CASSPRRGLGRETQYF	TGTGCCAGCAGCCCCCGACGAGGTCTCGGTCGGGAGACCCAGTACTTC
13	TRBJ1-5	TRBD1	TRBV19	CASDRGMDQPQHF	TGTGCCAGCGACAGGGGTATGGATCAGCCCCAGCATTTT
15	TRBJ1-2	TRBD1	TRBV9	CASSAQEGAGYGYTF	TGTGCCAGCAGCGCCCAAGAGGGGGCGGGCTATGGCTACACCTTC
15	TRBJ2-3	NA	TRBV11-3	CASSSNSLSTDTQYF	TGTGCCAGCAGCTCGAACAGTCTCAGCACAGATACGCAGTATTTT
17	TRBJ2-3	TRBD2	TRBV7-3	CASSPSSGGPYTDTQYF	TGTGCCAGCAGCCCTTCTAGCGGGGGGCCCTACACAGATACGCAGTATTTT
13	TRBJ1-2	NA	TRBV19	CASSPGGVGGYTF	TGTGCCAGTAGCCCTGGGGGGGTCGGAGGCTACACCTTC
13	TRBJ2-5	NA	TRBV10-3	CAIQGQSQETQYF	TGTGCCATACAAGGACAGTCGCAAGAGACCCAGTACTTC
15	TRBJ2-1	TRBD2	TRBV24-1	CATSDRTSGRNEQFF	TGTGCCACCAGTGACCGGACTAGCGGTAGAAATGAGCAGTTCTTC
15	TRBJ1-4	NA	TRBV11-2	CASSLGAATNEKLFF	TGTGCCAGCAGCTTAGGGGCAGCAACTAATGAAAAACTGTTTTTT
13	TRBJ1-2	TRBD1	TRBV5-1	CASSSGQEYGYTF	TGCGCCAGCAGCTCGGGACAGGAATATGGCTACACCTTC
13	TRBJ2-2	NA	TRBV6-1	CASSEGTAGELFF	TGTGCCAGCAGTGAGGGGACTGCCGGGGAGCTGTTTTTT